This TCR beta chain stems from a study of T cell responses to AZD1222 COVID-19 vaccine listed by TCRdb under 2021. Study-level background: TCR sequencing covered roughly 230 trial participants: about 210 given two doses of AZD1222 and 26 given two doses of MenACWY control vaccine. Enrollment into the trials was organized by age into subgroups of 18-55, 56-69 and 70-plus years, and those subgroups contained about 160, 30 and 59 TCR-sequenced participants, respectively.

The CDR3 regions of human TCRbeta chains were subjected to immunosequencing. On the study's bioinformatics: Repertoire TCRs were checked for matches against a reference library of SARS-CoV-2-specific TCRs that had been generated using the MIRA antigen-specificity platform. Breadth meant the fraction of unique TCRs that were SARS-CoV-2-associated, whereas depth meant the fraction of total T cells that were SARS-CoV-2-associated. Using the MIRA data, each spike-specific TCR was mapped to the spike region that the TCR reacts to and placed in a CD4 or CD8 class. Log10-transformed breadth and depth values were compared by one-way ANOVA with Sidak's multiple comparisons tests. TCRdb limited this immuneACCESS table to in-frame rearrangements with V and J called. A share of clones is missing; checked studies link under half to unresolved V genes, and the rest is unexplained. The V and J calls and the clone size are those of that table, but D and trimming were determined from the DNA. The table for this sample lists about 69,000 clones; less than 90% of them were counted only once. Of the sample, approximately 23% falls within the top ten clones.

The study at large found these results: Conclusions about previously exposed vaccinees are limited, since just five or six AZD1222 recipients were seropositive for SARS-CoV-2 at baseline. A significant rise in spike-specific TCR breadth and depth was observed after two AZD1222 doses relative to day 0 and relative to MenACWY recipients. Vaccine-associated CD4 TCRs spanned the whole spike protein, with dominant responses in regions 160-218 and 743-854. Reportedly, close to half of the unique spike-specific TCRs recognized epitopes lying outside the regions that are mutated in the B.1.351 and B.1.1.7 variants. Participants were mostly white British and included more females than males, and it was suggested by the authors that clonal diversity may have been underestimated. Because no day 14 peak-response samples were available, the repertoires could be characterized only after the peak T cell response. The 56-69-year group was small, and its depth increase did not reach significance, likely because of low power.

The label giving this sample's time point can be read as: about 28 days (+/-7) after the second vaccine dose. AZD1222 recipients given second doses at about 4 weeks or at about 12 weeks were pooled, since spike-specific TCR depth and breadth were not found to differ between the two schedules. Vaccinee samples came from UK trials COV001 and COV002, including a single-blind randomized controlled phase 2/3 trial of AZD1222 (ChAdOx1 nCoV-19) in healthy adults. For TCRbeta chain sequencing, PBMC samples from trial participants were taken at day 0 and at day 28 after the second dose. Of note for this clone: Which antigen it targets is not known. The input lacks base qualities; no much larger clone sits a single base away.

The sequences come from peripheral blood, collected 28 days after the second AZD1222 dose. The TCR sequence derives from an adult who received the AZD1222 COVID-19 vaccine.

The CDR3 region reads CATGTVFYGYTF. The DNA is as follows: TGTGCCACCGGGACAGTCTTCTATGGCTACACCTTC. The V and J genes are TRBV10-3 and TRBJ1-2; 7 bases in between match TRBD1. Via the germline V gene, CDR1 is ENHRY and CDR2 SYGVKD. The CDR3 runs 12 residues from the cysteine to the phenylalanine. Only CDR3 DNA remains: 36 bases, in frame from the first base. The junction shows trimming of 10 bases on V and 4 bases on J, and the gene matches do not reach 6 bases of it.